This T cell receptor (beta chain) was retrieved from a study of tumor-infiltrating lymphocytes in primary liver carcinoma. General observations from the study: Relative to tumor region pairs, the tumor-adjacent and tumor-blood pairs showed overlap that was lower. Appearing in all five tumor regions was true of only about 7.5-24% of top clones.

This CDR3 contains 14 residues. Germline CDR1 is MNHNY and CDR2 is SVGAGI (reference sequence). Total RNA and DNA came together from approximately 20-30 mg of bulk tissue without cell sorting. Primary liver carcinomas in the patients were surgically resected. These patients lived with chronic HBV infection and had never been treated. TCR beta cDNA came from roughly 0.45 ug total RNA, primed with a constant-region primer. Three-round nested multiplex PCR performed with slightly modified ARM-PCR produced the TCR beta libraries. TRBV1-TRBV30 forward primers and a C-beta reverse primer were used in the first two PCR rounds, which each ran for around 10 cycles. TCRdb fed the multiplex PCR reads into MiXCR, producing one record per CDR3 protein. The sample has about 120,000 distinct CDR3 sequences, 60% to 70% seen once. As for this clonotype: Its antigen is not identified. A much bigger clone sits one base away, suggesting this may be a read error.

Material for sequencing was liver tumor tissue from sampling region 1. Subset here: tumor region T1, superior pole. This sequence joins TRBV6-6 and TRBJ1-2; D not resolved. The TCR was taken from a woman aged 55-70 years with primary liver carcinoma and hepatitis B virus infection. The CDR3 bases are TGTGCCAGCAGCCACTTTCTCTCAGCCTATGGCCACACCTTC. This sequence encodes CASSHFLSAYGHTF.